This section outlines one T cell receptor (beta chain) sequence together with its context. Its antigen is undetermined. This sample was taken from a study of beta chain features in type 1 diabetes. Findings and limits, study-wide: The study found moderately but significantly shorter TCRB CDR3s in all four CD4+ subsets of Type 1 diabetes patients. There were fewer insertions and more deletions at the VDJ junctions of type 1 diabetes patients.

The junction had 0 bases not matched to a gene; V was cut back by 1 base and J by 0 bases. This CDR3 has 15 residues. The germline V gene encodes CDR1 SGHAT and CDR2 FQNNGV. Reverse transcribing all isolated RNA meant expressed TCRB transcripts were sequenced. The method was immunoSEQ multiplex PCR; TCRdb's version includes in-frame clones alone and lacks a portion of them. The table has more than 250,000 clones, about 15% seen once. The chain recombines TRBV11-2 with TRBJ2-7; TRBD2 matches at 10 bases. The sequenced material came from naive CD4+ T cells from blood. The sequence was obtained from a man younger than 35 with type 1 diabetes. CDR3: CASSLVAGGSYEQYF. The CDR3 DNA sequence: TGTGCCAGCAGCTTAGTAGCGGGGGGCTCCTACGAGCAGTACTTC.